This T cell receptor beta chain was obtained from a study of shared clonotypes between healthy human individuals. For the study at large: The study enrolled a couple of women and a few men aged 18 to 49.

The CDR3 spans 13 residues. Germline CDR1 is SNHLY and CDR2 is FYNNEI. V gave up 9 bases and J gave up 6 bases, with 17 bases separating them. Running of the assay took place at deep level. The data were produced by immunoSEQ multiplex PCR, yet TCRdb's version contains in-frame clones alone and is incomplete. The sample records around 2.1 million clones, more than 90% being singletons. Naive CD4+ cells were CD45RA-selected; the remaining cells were memory. The receptor comes from a man younger than 35 in good health. The J gene is TRBJ1-2, the V gene TRBV2, with D possibly TRBD1 on 5 matching bases. Sequencing was done on a sample of naive CD4+ T cells sorted from blood. Regarding subset: CD45RA+ positively selected. This CDR3 reads CASIIGTANGYTF. For the CDR3, the DNA is TGTGCCAGTATCATCGGGACCGCGAATGGCTACACCTTC.